This is a list of T cell receptor beta chains from one sample in a study of T-cell reconstitution after alpha-beta-depleted transplantation in children. TCRdb itself ran the PCR reads through MiXCR, one entry per CDR3 protein. Here the sample spans about 110,000 distinct CDR3 sequences, over 9% being singletons. Sequencing used PBMCs from the stem cell graft donor, obtained from the stem cell graft. These receptors were collected from a human donor who donated a stem cell graft to a child with acute lymphoblastic leukemia. The CDR3 runs from the conserved cysteine through the conserved F or W. The D gene is left open where the match is weak. Some rows mark clone size as missing; the rest say once, few, many or name a class of expanded clone.

v_call: TRBV20-1; j_call: TRBJ2-7; d_call: TRBD1; clone_size: many; cdr3_aa: CSAPHRAQGDEQYF; cdr3_nt: TGCAGTGCTCCCCACAGGGCACAGGGGGACGAGCAGTACTTC
v_call: TRBV18; j_call: TRBJ2-1; d_call: TRBD1; clone_size: many; cdr3_aa: CASSPLTGGTENEQFF; cdr3_nt: TGTGCCAGCTCACCACTGACAGGGGGCACCGAGAATGAGCAGTTCTTC
v_call: TRBV12-3/TRBV12-4; j_call: TRBJ1-5; d_call: -; clone_size: few; cdr3_aa: CASSYSGESNQPQHF; cdr3_nt: TGTGCCAGCAGTTATTCAGGGGAAAGTAATCAGCCCCAGCATTTT
v_call: TRBV20-1; j_call: TRBJ2-6; d_call: TRBD1; clone_size: many; cdr3_aa: CSARGQGVYSGANVLTF; cdr3_nt: TGCAGTGCTAGAGGACAGGGGGTGTACTCTGGGGCCAACGTCCTGACTTTC
v_call: TRBV12-3/TRBV12-4; j_call: TRBJ2-3; d_call: TRBD2; clone_size: many; cdr3_aa: CASSPAGGGTDTQYF; cdr3_nt: TGTGCCAGCAGTCCAGCGGGAGGGGGGACAGATACGCAGTATTTT
v_call: TRBV6-1; j_call: TRBJ2-1; d_call: TRBD2; clone_size: many; cdr3_aa: CASSEATSGASSYNEQFF; cdr3_nt: TGTGCCAGCAGTGAAGCAACTAGCGGGGCTAGCTCCTACAATGAGCAGTTCTTC
v_call: TRBV5-1; j_call: TRBJ2-2; d_call: TRBD1; clone_size: many; cdr3_aa: CASSPRGPPNTGELFF; cdr3_nt: TGCGCCAGCAGCCCCAGGGGGCCCCCGAACACCGGGGAGCTGTTTTTT
v_call: TRBV20-1; j_call: TRBJ1-1; d_call: -; clone_size: many; cdr3_aa: CSADGLYTEAFF; cdr3_nt: TGCAGTGCCGATGGGTTGTACACTGAAGCTTTCTTT
v_call: TRBV12-3/TRBV12-4; j_call: TRBJ2-1; d_call: TRBD2; clone_size: many; cdr3_aa: CASSLGTRVYEQFF; cdr3_nt: TGTGCCAGCAGTTTAGGGACTAGAGTGTATGAGCAGTTCTTC
v_call: TRBV6-1; j_call: TRBJ1-2; d_call: -; clone_size: many; cdr3_aa: CASSVKGGANRFYGYTF; cdr3_nt: TGTGCCAGCAGTGTCAAGGGGGGCGCGAATCGGTTCTATGGCTACACCTTC
v_call: TRBV6-5; j_call: TRBJ2-1; d_call: TRBD1; clone_size: many; cdr3_aa: CASRSGTGEYNEQFF; cdr3_nt: TGTGCCAGCAGATCCGGGACAGGGGAATATAATGAGCAGTTCTTC
v_call: TRBV5-1; j_call: TRBJ1-1; d_call: -; clone_size: -; cdr3_aa: CASSLRREDTEAFF; cdr3_nt: TGCGCCAGCAGCCTGAGGAGGGAGGACACTGAAGCTTTCTTT
v_call: TRBV5-5; j_call: TRBJ1-1; d_call: -; clone_size: many; cdr3_aa: CASSLISGDTEAFF; cdr3_nt: TGTGCCAGCAGCTTGATCTCCGGGGACACTGAAGCTTTCTTT
v_call: TRBV5-1; j_call: TRBJ1-5; d_call: TRBD1; clone_size: many; cdr3_aa: CASSPGQYSNQPQHF; cdr3_nt: TGCGCCAGCAGCCCGGGACAGTATAGCAATCAGCCCCAGCATTTT
v_call: TRBV30; j_call: TRBJ1-3; d_call: -; clone_size: many; cdr3_aa: CAWSVGRSGNTIYF; cdr3_nt: TGTGCCTGGAGTGTTGGTAGATCTGGAAACACCATATATTTT
v_call: TRBV14; j_call: TRBJ2-7; d_call: -; clone_size: few; cdr3_aa: CASSHATYEQYF; cdr3_nt: TGTGCCAGCAGCCACGCAACCTACGAGCAGTACTTC
v_call: TRBV5-1; j_call: TRBJ1-1; d_call: -; clone_size: many; cdr3_aa: CASSLTENTEAFF; cdr3_nt: TGCGCCAGCAGCTTGACGGAGAACACTGAAGCTTTCTTT
v_call: TRBV12-3/TRBV12-4; j_call: TRBJ2-7; d_call: TRBD2; clone_size: many; cdr3_aa: CASSPRTSGGDEQYF; cdr3_nt: TGTGCCAGCAGTCCCCGGACTAGCGGGGGCGACGAGCAGTACTTC
v_call: TRBV12-3/TRBV12-4; j_call: TRBJ2-7; d_call: TRBD2; clone_size: many; cdr3_aa: CASSLAFASGGLSYEQYF; cdr3_nt: TGTGCCAGCAGTTTAGCATTTGCTAGCGGGGGACTCTCCTACGAGCAGTACTTC
v_call: TRBV9; j_call: TRBJ1-3; d_call: -; clone_size: many; cdr3_aa: CASSVEGSGNTIYF; cdr3_nt: TGTGCCAGCAGCGTAGAAGGTTCTGGAAACACCATATATTTT
v_call: TRBV20-1; j_call: TRBJ2-3; d_call: TRBD2; clone_size: many; cdr3_aa: CSATTSGYTDTQYF; cdr3_nt: TGCAGTGCCACGACTAGCGGGTACACAGATACGCAGTATTTT
v_call: TRBV2; j_call: TRBJ1-6; d_call: -; clone_size: few; cdr3_aa: CASSGGGASSYNSPLHF; cdr3_nt: TGTGCCAGCAGTGGTGGTGGGGCGAGCTCCTATAATTCACCCCTCCACTTT
v_call: TRBV18; j_call: TRBJ1-1; d_call: TRBD1; clone_size: once; cdr3_aa: CASSPPVFGQGRPWNTEAFF; cdr3_nt: TGTGCCAGCTCACCACCGGTCTTCGGACAGGGGCGGCCGTGGAACACTGAAGCTTTCTTT
v_call: TRBV10-1; j_call: TRBJ2-3; d_call: -; clone_size: many; cdr3_aa: CASSESARGSDTQYF; cdr3_nt: TGCGCCAGCAGTGAGTCGGCCAGGGGATCAGATACGCAGTATTTT
v_call: TRBV25-1; j_call: TRBJ1-4; d_call: -; clone_size: many; cdr3_aa: CASSEVGGKGEKLFF; cdr3_nt: TGTGCCAGCAGTGAAGTCGGTGGGAAAGGTGAAAAACTGTTTTTT
v_call: TRBV6-1; j_call: TRBJ2-5; d_call: TRBD1; clone_size: many; cdr3_aa: CASRAPGQGQETQYF; cdr3_nt: TGTGCCAGCAGAGCTCCGGGACAGGGCCAAGAGACCCAGTACTTC
v_call: TRBV6-1; j_call: TRBJ2-3; d_call: TRBD1; clone_size: many; cdr3_aa: CARRTGGTDTQYF; cdr3_nt: TGTGCCAGAAGGACAGGGGGCACAGATACGCAGTATTTT